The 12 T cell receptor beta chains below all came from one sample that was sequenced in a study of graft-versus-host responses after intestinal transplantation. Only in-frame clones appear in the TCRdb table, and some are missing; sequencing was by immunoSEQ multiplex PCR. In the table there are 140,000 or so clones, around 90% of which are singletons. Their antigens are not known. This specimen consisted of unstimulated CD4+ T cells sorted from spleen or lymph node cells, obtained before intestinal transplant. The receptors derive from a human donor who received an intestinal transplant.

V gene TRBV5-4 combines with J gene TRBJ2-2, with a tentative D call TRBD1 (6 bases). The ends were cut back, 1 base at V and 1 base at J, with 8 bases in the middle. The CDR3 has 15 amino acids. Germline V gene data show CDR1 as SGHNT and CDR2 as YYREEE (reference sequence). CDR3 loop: CASSLLGQNTGELFF. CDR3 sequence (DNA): TGTGCCAGCAGCTTGTTGGGACAGAACACCGGGGAGCTGTTTTTT.

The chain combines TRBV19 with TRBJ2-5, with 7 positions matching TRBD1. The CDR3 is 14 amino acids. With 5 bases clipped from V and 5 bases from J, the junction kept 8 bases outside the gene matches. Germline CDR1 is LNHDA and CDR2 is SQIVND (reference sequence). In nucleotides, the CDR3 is TGTGCCAGTAGTTTCGGACAGGCTGGGGAGACCCAGTACTTC. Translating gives CASSFGQAGETQYF.

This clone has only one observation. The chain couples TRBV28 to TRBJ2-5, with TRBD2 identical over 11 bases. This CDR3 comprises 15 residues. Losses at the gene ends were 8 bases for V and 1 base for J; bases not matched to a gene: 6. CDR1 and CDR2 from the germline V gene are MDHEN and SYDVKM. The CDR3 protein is CASQGLAGFQETQYF. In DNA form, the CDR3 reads TGTGCCAGCCAAGGACTAGCGGGCTTCCAAGAGACCCAGTACTTC.

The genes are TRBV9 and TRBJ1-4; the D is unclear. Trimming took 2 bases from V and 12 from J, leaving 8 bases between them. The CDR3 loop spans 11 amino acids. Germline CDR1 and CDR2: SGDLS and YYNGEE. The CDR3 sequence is CASSVQIELFF. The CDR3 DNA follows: TGTGCCAGCAGCGTCCAGATAGAACTGTTTTTT.

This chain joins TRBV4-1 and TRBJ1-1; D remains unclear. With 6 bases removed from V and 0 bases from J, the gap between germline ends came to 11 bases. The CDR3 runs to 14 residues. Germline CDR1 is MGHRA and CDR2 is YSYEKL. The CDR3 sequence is CASSPGAMNTEAFF. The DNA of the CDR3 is TGCGCCAGCAGTCCAGGAGCCATGAACACTGAAGCTTTCTTT.

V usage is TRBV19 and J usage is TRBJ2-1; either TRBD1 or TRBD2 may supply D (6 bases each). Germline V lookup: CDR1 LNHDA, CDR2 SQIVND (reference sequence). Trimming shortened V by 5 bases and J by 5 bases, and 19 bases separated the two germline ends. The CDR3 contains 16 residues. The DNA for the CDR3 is TGTGCCAGTAGTCTCCGGGACTTAGGGGGGAACAATGAGCAGTTCTTC. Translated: CASSLRDLGGNNEQFF. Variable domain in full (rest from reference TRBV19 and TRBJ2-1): DGGITQSPKYLFRKEGQNVTLSCEQNLNHDAMYWYRQDPGQGLRLIYYSQIVNDFQKGDIAEGYSVSREKKESFPLTVTSAQKNPTAFYLCASSLRDLGGNNEQFFGPGTRLTVL.

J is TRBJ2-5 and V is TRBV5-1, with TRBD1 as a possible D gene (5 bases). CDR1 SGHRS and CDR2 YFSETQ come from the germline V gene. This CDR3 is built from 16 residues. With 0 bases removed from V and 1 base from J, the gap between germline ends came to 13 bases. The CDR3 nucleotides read TGCGCCAGCAGCTTGGCCCCACCGACAGCCCAAGAGACCCAGTACTTC. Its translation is CASSLAPPTAQETQYF. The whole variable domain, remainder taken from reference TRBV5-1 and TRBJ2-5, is KAGVTQTPRYLIKTRGQQVTLSCSPISGHRSVSWYQQTPGQGLQFLFEYFSETQRNKGNFPGRFSGRQFSNSRSEMNVSTLELGDSALYLCASSLAPPTAQETQYFGPGTRLLVL.

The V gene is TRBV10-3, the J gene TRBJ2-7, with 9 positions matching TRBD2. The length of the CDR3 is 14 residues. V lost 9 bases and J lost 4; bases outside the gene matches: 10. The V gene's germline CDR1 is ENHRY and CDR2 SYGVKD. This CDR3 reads CAIRGTGLAYEQYF. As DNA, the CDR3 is TGTGCCATAAGAGGTACGGGACTAGCATACGAGCAGTACTTC.

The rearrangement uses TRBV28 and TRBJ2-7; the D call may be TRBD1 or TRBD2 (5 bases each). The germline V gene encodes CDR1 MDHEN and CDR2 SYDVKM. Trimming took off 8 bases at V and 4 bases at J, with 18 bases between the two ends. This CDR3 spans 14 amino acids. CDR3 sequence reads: CASLKSGPFYEQYF. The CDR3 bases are TGTGCCAGCCTAAAATCGGGACCGTTTTACGAGCAGTACTTC.

In DNA form, the CDR3 reads TGTGCCAGCAGCGTAGACAGCACAGATACGCAGTATTTT. It encodes CASSVDSTDTQYF. This sequence joins TRBV9 and TRBJ2-3; D remains ambiguous. CDR1 is SGDLS, CDR2 YYNGEE, per germline. V shed 0 bases and J shed 0 bases, with 2 bases lying between them. The CDR3 runs to 13 residues.

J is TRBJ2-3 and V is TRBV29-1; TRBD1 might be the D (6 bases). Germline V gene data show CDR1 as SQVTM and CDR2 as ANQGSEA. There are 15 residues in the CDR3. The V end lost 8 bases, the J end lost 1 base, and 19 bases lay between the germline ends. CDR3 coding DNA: TGCAGCCCAAGGGGCGAGGGGGTTGGCACAGATACGCAGTATTTT. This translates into CSPRGEGVGTDTQYF.

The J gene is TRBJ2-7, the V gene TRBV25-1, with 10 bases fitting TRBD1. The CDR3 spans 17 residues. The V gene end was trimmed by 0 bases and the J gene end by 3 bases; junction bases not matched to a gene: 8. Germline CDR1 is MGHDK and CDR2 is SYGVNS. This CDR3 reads CASSEYKGGQGVYEQYF. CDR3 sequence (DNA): TGTGCCAGCAGTGAATATAAAGGTGGACAGGGGGTCTACGAGCAGTACTTC.